A selection of T cell receptor beta chains follows, all from one sample in a study of ipilimumab plus nivolumab after autologous stem cell transplantation. Assay: immunoSEQ multiplex PCR; the TCRdb copy retains only in-frame clones and omits some. The sample has about 83,000 clones, around 80% seen once. The input for sequencing was PBMCs, taken in a trial of ipilimumab plus nivolumab as post-transplant consolidation. The receptor source for this set is a male donor with diffuse large B-cell lymphoma. Both conserved end residues are part of each CDR3. The D gene is left open where the match is weak. Only part of the rows carry a size: once, few, many, or a class if the clone is expanded.

TRBV5-1	TRBJ1-6	NA	NA	CASSQGSANSPLHF	TGCGCCAGCAGCCAAGGGTCAGCTAATTCACCCCTCCACTTT
TRBV7-2	TRBJ2-7	NA	TRBD2	CASSLSGGQTYEQYF	TGTGCCAGCAGCTTGAGCGGGGGGCAGACCTACGAGCAGTACTTC
TRBV7-9	TRBJ1-2	few	NA	CASSLVEGQAGYTF	TGTGCCAGCAGCTTAGTGGAGGGTCAGGCTGGCTACACCTTC
TRBV7-2	TRBJ1-2	NA	NA	CASSLDWTGDYGYTF	TGTGCCAGCAGCTTAGATTGGACGGGAGACTATGGCTACACCTTC
TRBV6-5	TRBJ1-2	NA	NA	CASSYSVGGNYGYTF	TGTGCCAGCAGTTACTCGGTAGGGGGTAACTATGGCTACACCTTC
TRBV6-5	TRBJ2-3	NA	TRBD2	CASTPASGGTDTQYF	TGTGCCAGCACCCCAGCTAGCGGGGGAACAGATACGCAGTATTTT
TRBV10-3	TRBJ2-2	NA	NA	CATLGGGAGELFF	TGTGCCACCCTCGGAGGGGGGGCCGGGGAGCTGTTTTTT
TRBV6-1	TRBJ2-2	NA	NA	CASSEGIQGTGELFF	TGTGCCAGCAGTGAGGGGATACAGGGCACCGGGGAGCTGTTTTTT
TRBV10-2	TRBJ2-7	NA	TRBD2	CASRSGGAYEQYF	TGCGCCAGCAGGAGCGGGGGGGCCTACGAGCAGTACTTC
TRBV30	TRBJ2-2	NA	NA	CAWSPNGLGRAGELFF	TGTGCCTGGTCTCCGAACGGTCTCGGTCGGGCCGGGGAGCTGTTTTTT
TRBV4-1	TRBJ1-3	NA	TRBD1	CASSQGEGQGHSGNTIYF	TGCGCCAGCAGCCAAGGAGAGGGACAGGGCCACTCTGGAAACACCATATATTTT
TRBV30	TRBJ2-5	NA	NA	CAWDAGTKTQYF	TGTGCCTGGGACGCGGGGACGAAGACCCAGTACTTC
TRBV4-2	TRBJ1-2	NA	NA	CASSPFPGSGYGYTF	TGTGCCAGCAGCCCCTTTCCAGGGTCGGGCTATGGCTACACCTTC
TRBV6-6	TRBJ2-3	NA	NA	CASNEAPTGTQYF	TGTGCCAGCAACGAGGCGCCCACAGGTACGCAGTATTTT
TRBV5-1	TRBJ2-2	NA	NA	CATSTPPGELFF	TGCGCCACTTCTACCCCCCCCGGGGAGCTGTTTTTT
TRBV7-9	TRBJ1-2	NA	TRBD1	CASSATGTGGAGGYTF	TGTGCCAGCAGCGCCACCGGGACAGGGGGCGCAGGTGGCTACACCTTC
TRBV11-1	TRBJ2-2	NA	NA	CASGRGGRVPTGELFF	TGTGCCAGCGGACGCGGAGGCCGAGTCCCCACCGGGGAGCTGTTTTTT
TRBV19	TRBJ1-6	NA	NA	CASSLGGANSPLHF	TGTGCCAGTAGTCTTGGGGGTGCTAATTCACCCCTCCACTTT
TRBV6-6	TRBJ1-2	NA	NA	CATGSNYGYTF	TGTGCCACCGGGAGTAACTATGGCTACACCTTC
TRBV6-1	TRBJ1-1	once	TRBD1	CASSAGTGMNTEAFF	TGTGCCAGCAGTGCTGGGACAGGGATGAACACTGAAGCTTTCTTT
TRBV5-4	TRBJ1-2	once	TRBD1	CASSGGTGAYGYTF	TGTGCCAGCAGTGGCGGGACAGGGGCGTATGGCTACACCTTC
TRBV5-1	TRBJ2-5	NA	NA	CASSLIVGGEAQYF	TGCGCCAGCAGCTTGATTGTCGGAGGGGAGGCCCAGTACTTC
TRBV6-1	TRBJ1-1	NA	NA	CASSEDWGRAFF	TGTGCCAGCAGTGAAGATTGGGGTCGGGCTTTCTTT
TRBV2	TRBJ2-5	many	TRBD2	CASSSGMQETQYF	TGTGCCAGCAGTAGCGGGATGCAAGAGACCCAGTACTTC
TRBV19	TRBJ2-1	NA	NA	CASSDPYNEQFF	TGTGCCAGTAGTGACCCATACAATGAGCAGTTCTTC
TRBV6-6	TRBJ2-3	once	NA	CASSYSTDSRDTQYF	TGTGCCAGCAGTTACTCGACCGACAGTCGGGATACGCAGTATTTT
TRBV5-4	TRBJ2-7	NA	NA	CASSQRDGIYEQYF	TGTGCCAGCAGCCAGAGGGACGGAATCTACGAGCAGTACTTC
TRBV10-3	TRBJ2-1	NA	TRBD2	CAISDRAGGNEQFF	TGTGCCATCAGTGATAGAGCGGGGGGAAATGAGCAGTTCTTC
TRBV25-1	TRBJ1-2	NA	NA	CASSGTGGLIYGYTF	TGTGCCAGCAGTGGGACGGGTGGACTGATATATGGCTACACCTTC
TRBV5-1	TRBJ2-5	NA	NA	CASSLARAETQYF	TGCGCCAGCAGCTTGGCCCGGGCGGAGACCCAGTACTTC
TRBV5-1	TRBJ2-5	once	NA	CASSLGREETQYF	TGCGCCAGCAGCTTGGGCAGGGAAGAGACCCAGTACTTC
TRBV4-2	TRBJ1-6	NA	NA	CASSPTGPNNSPLHF	TGTGCCAGCAGCCCCACAGGGCCAAATAATTCACCCCTCCACTTT
TRBV7-9	TRBJ1-4	NA	NA	CASSTGSEKLFF	TGTGCCAGCAGCACAGGTAGTGAAAAACTGTTTTTT
TRBV19	TRBJ1-4	NA	NA	CASMWRGVEEKLFF	TGTGCCAGTATGTGGCGTGGGGTTGAGGAAAAACTGTTTTTT
TRBV21-1	TRBJ2-3	NA	NA	CASSSLGLVLSVDTQYF	TGTGCCAGCAGCAGCTTGGGGTTAGTTTTGAGTGTGGATACGCAGTATTTT
TRBV6-6	TRBJ1-1	NA	TRBD1	CASSPSDRGAEAFF	TGTGCCAGCAGTCCCTCGGACAGGGGAGCTGAAGCTTTCTTT
TRBV5-1	TRBJ1-4	NA	TRBD1	CASSRDRANEKLFF	TGCGCCAGCAGCCGGGACAGGGCTAATGAAAAACTGTTTTTT
TRBV6-5	TRBJ2-3	NA	NA	CASSYRVWDTQYF	TGTGCCAGCAGTTACAGGGTTTGGGATACGCAGTATTTT
TRBV4-2	TRBJ2-2	NA	NA	CASSQVGQFNTGELFF	TGTGCCAGCAGCCAAGTGGGGCAGTTTAACACCGGGGAGCTGTTTTTT
TRBV15	TRBJ2-3	NA	NA	CATADGGSTDTQYF	TGTGCCACCGCCGATGGGGGTAGCACAGATACGCAGTATTTT
TRBV6-4	TRBJ1-1	NA	NA	CASSESVNTEAFF	TGTGCCAGCAGTGAGTCCGTGAACACTGAAGCTTTCTTT
TRBV7-3	TRBJ2-3	NA	TRBD1	CASSTHPGTGGADTQYF	TGTGCCAGCAGCACACATCCCGGGACAGGGGGCGCAGATACGCAGTATTTT
TRBV4-1	TRBJ2-1	NA	NA	CASSRRTGEGSNEQFF	TGCGCCAGCAGCCGCCGAACAGGGGAGGGTAGCAATGAGCAGTTCTTC
TRBV4-2	TRBJ2-5	NA	TRBD2	CASSQGTSGQETQYF	TGTGCCAGCAGCCAAGGGACTAGCGGACAAGAGACCCAGTACTTC
TRBV9	TRBJ2-2	once	TRBD2	CASSVDGGAGELFF	TGTGCCAGCAGCGTAGACGGGGGGGCCGGGGAGCTGTTTTTT
TRBV4-1	TRBJ1-1	NA	NA	CASSQAQGIPEAFF	TGCGCCAGCAGCCAAGCACAGGGTATCCCTGAAGCTTTCTTT
TRBV15	TRBJ2-1	NA	NA	CATSRARALGDEQFF	TGTGCCACCAGCAGAGCGCGGGCTCTTGGGGATGAGCAGTTCTTC
TRBV7-6	TRBJ1-2	few	TRBD1	CASSFGQGHGYTF	TGTGCCAGCAGTTTTGGACAGGGACATGGCTACACCTTC
TRBV6-5	TRBJ1-3	NA	NA	CASTPRAGNTIYF	TGTGCCAGCACCCCCCGGGCTGGAAACACCATATATTTT
TRBV5-3	TRBJ1-1	NA	NA	CAQRRMNTEAFF	TGTGCCCAGCGGAGGATGAACACTGAAGCTTTCTTT
TRBV7-9	TRBJ2-3	NA	NA	CASSSERPASFSTDTQYF	TGTGCCAGCAGCTCTGAGCGCCCGGCTAGCTTCTCCACAGATACGCAGTATTTT
TRBV10-2	TRBJ2-5	NA	NA	CASRSLETQYF	TGCGCCAGCAGGAGTTTAGAGACCCAGTACTTC